Below, 6 T cell receptor beta chains from the same sample are listed, as sequenced in a study of blood T cell repertoires in COVID-19 (dated by TCRdb to the early 2020s). The library came from the immunoSEQ multiplex PCR assay. What TCRdb holds here is the immuneACCESS table cut down to in-frame rearrangements. Part of the clones is not present; checked against another copy, under half of the missing clones reflect an unresolved V gene, and the others are unexplained. This sample has under 150,000 clones in its table, and 85% of those were observed once. 6.2% of the sample lies in the top ten. The sample taken for sequencing was PBMCs or T cells enriched from blood (not recorded which). Receptors originate from a middle-aged woman who had recovered from COVID-19.

There are a few counts of this clone. This chain connects TRBV19 to TRBJ1-5; TRBD1 aligns across 7 bases. The V gene end was trimmed by 4 bases and the J gene end by 7 bases; junction bases not matched to a gene: 13. The CDR3 loop spans 16 amino acids. Germline-derived CDR1 and CDR2 are LNHDA and SQIVND (reference sequence). The CDR3 sequence: CASSKNPSGGYQPQHF. CDR3 DNA: TGTGCCAGTAGTAAAAACCCCTCAGGGGGTTACCAGCCCCAGCATTTT. Combining the CDR3 with reference TRBV19 and TRBJ1-5 gives the whole variable domain DGGITQSPKYLFRKEGQNVTLSCEQNLNHDAMYWYRQDPGQGLRLIYYSQIVNDFQKGDIAEGYSVSREKKESFPLTVTSAQKNPTAFYLCASSKNPSGGYQPQHFGDGTRLSIL.

The V and J genes are TRBV7-9 and TRBJ2-6; 8 bases align to TRBD2. Trimming cost V 3 bases and J 2 bases; bases outside gene matches: 9. This CDR3 is 18 amino acids long. From germline, CDR1 is SEHNR and CDR2 FQNEAQ (reference sequence). The CDR3, as DNA: TGTGCCAGCAGCTTCCCACCCCGAGCGGGGGCTGGGGCCAACGTCCTGACTTTC. Its protein is CASSFPPRAGAGANVLTF.

This sequence joins TRBV5-4 and TRBJ2-3; D possibly corresponds to TRBD1 (6 bases). Germline V CDR1 and CDR2: SGHNT, YYREEE (reference sequence). The germline V and J ends were trimmed by 0 bases and 5 bases, with 13 bases remaining between them. CDR3 length equals 15 residues. The chain's CDR3 is CASSLGGLSGDTQYF. Here the CDR3 DNA reads TGTGCCAGCAGCTTGGGGGGGCTTTCGGGAGATACGCAGTATTTT.

The chain is built from TRBV12-3 or TRBV12-4 and TRBJ1-4; D is uncertain. V shed 3 bases and J shed 4 bases, with 6 bases lying between them. The CDR3 length is 13 residues. The CDR3 is CASSLASNEKLFF. CDR3 DNA sequence: TGTGCCAGCAGTTTGGCCAGTAATGAAAAACTGTTTTTT.

The chain couples TRBV19 to TRBJ2-1; the match to TRBD1 covers 7 bases. Germline CDR1 is LNHDA and CDR2 is SQIVND (reference sequence). This CDR3 has 13 amino acids. V lost 6 bases, J lost 4 bases, and 3 bases stayed unmatched. CDR3 sequence (DNA): TGTGCCAGTAGGAGGGGACAGTACAATGAGCAGTTCTTC. Translated, it gives CASRRGQYNEQFF.

This clone has only one observation. The rearrangement links TRBV5-1 to TRBJ1-1; D is uncertain. CDR1 and CDR2 (germline): SGHRS, YFSETQ. Trimming left V 0 bases short and J 0 bases short, with 6 bases between. The CDR3 has 14 residues. CDR3 sequence: CASSLVALNTEAFF. Written as DNA, the CDR3 is TGCGCCAGCAGCTTGGTGGCACTGAACACTGAAGCTTTCTTT.